This T cell receptor beta chain was sequenced in a study of CD8 T cells in Susac syndrome. The study, taken as a whole, reports: The CD4+ T cell repertoires of Susac syndrome were found to show no clonal expansion.

Under recently defined diagnostic criteria, the patients with Susac syndrome qualified as having definite or probable disease. This clonotype showed up just once. The antigen remains undetermined. CDR1 is SEHNR and CDR2 is FQNEAQ in the germline V gene (reference sequence). The CDR3 runs to 18 residues. V lost 1 base to trimming and J lost 0 bases; unmatched junction nucleotides: 9. Reverse transcription of roughly 0.45 to 1 ug RNA used random hexamers. The TCR beta CDR3 was amplified by immunoSEQ multiplex PCR across 54 Vbeta, 13 Jbeta. From the immunoSEQ multiplex PCR reads, TCRdb called clonotypes with MiXCR, one entry per CDR3 protein. The repertoire has 71,000 or so distinct CDR3 sequences, around 93% of them found once; the top ten carry around 0.15%.

This clonotype originated in a human donor with Susac syndrome. This chain connects TRBV7-9 to TRBJ2-1, with 7 nucleotides matching TRBD2. The specimen was CD4+ T cells from PBMCs. The CDR3 DNA is TGTGCCAGCAGCTTAGTTATTTTGAGGGACTACTCCTACAATGAGCAGTTCTTC. This gives the protein CASSLVILRDYSYNEQFF.